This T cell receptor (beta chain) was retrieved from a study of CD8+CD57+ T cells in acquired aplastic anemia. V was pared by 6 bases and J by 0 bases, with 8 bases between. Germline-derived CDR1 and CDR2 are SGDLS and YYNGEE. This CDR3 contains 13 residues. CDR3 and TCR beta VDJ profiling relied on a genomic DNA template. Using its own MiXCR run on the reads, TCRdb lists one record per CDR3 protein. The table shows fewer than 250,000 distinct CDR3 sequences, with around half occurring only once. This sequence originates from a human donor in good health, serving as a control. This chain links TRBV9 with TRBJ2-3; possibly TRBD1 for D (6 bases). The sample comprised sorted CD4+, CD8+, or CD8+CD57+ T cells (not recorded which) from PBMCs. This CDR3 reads CASTGQSTDTQYF. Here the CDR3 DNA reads TGTGCCAGCACCGGACAGAGCACAGATACGCAGTATTTT.